These 18 T cell receptor beta chains came from one sample sequenced in a study of cytomegalovirus exposure and HLA in healthy donors. Sequenced by immunoSEQ multiplex PCR; TCRdb stores in-frame clones only, minus some. The sample lists 100,000 to 150,000 clones, 94% occurring once. Material: PBMCs. These receptors originate from a woman between 18 and 29 years old in good health and CMV-seronegative.

V is TRBV5-4 and J is TRBJ2-1; the D is unclear. The CDR3 runs to 13 residues. Germline CDR1 reads SGHNT; CDR2 reads YYREEE (reference sequence). With 5 bases removed from V and 8 bases from J, the gap between germline ends came to 14 bases. CDR3 in amino acids: CASRSLEADEQFF. The CDR3 region has the DNA TGTGCCAGCAGGTCGCTTGAGGCCGATGAGCAGTTCTTC.

The chain recombines TRBV27 with TRBJ1-2, with 11 bases identical to TRBD1. The CDR3 totals 15 residues. J lost 8 bases, V lost 3 bases, and 8 bases had no gene match. From germline, CDR1 is MNHEY and CDR2 SMNVEV (reference sequence). CDR3 DNA sequence: TGTGCCAGCAGTTTCACCGGGACAGGGGGTATCGGCTACACCTTC. This sequence encodes CASSFTGTGGIGYTF.

The chain uses TRBV28 and TRBJ2-4, with D maybe TRBD1 (5 bases). CDR1 is MDHEN and CDR2 is SYDVKM in the germline V gene. The germline V and J ends were trimmed by 3 bases and 0 bases, with 9 bases remaining between them. The CDR3 length is 15 residues. The CDR3 spells CASSFSGLAKNIQYF. In DNA, the CDR3 is TGTGCCAGCAGTTTTTCAGGGCTAGCCAAAAACATTCAGTACTTC. The full variable domain, completed using reference TRBV28 and TRBJ2-4, is DVKVTQSSRYLVKRTGEKVFLECVQDMDHENMFWYRQDPGLGLRLIYFSYDVKMKEKGDIPEGYSVSREKKERFSLILESASTNQTSMYLCASSFSGLAKNIQYFGAGTRLSVL.

The chain has TRBV11-2 and TRBJ2-1, with 10 bases that match TRBD2. Trimming took 5 bases from V and 3 from J; bases not matched to a gene: 4. This CDR3 region has 15 residues. Germline V CDR1 and CDR2: SGHAT, FQNNGV. This CDR3 is CASSRGLAVYNEQFF. The CDR3 coding sequence is TGTGCCAGCAGCCGAGGACTAGCGGTCTACAATGAGCAGTTCTTC.

Remarks on this clone: The sample carries other DNA sequences with the same CDR3. The chain links TRBV28 to TRBJ1-1, with D unresolved. Trimming pared 2 bases from V and 4 bases from J, leaving 5 bases between. The CDR3 has 12 residues. CDR1 MDHEN and CDR2 SYDVKM come from the germline V gene. In nucleotides, the CDR3 is TGTGCCAGCAGTTTACGGGGCACTGAAGCTTTCTTT. Protein: CASSLRGTEAFF.

J is TRBJ2-6 and V is TRBV19, with a weak D call TRBD1 (6 bases). Looked up from germline, CDR1 is LNHDA and CDR2 is SQIVND (reference sequence). The CDR3 has 16 residues. V lost 10 bases and J lost 1, with 17 bases in between. The CDR3 here is CATTKQGESGANVLTF. The CDR3 nucleotides read TGTGCCACCACTAAACAGGGAGAATCTGGGGCCAACGTCCTGACTTTC.

This clone was recorded only once. The chain links TRBV5-6 to TRBJ2-7, with D possibly matching TRBD1 (6 bases). V dropped 5 bases and J dropped 2 bases, with 20 bases sitting between them. Germline lookup yields CDR1 SGHDT and CDR2 YYEEEE. This CDR3 has 16 residues. CDR3 nucleotides: TGTGCCAGCAGTGAGGTTTCGCACAGGGCTGCCTACGAGCAGTACTTC. Amino acids: CASSEVSHRAAYEQYF.

The chain joins TRBV7-6 to TRBJ2-7; 9 positions match TRBD1. Germline CDR1 SGHVS, CDR2 FNYEAQ. After removal of 5 bases from V and 5 bases from J, the junction contained 16 bases not matched to a gene. The CDR3 totals 17 residues. CDR3 sequence (DNA): TGTGCCAGCAGCCCCAGACCTCCGGGACAGGGCCAACACGAGCAGTACTTC. Protein sequence: CASSPRPPGQGQHEQYF.

This rearrangement joins TRBV5-6 to TRBJ2-3; D is perhaps TRBD1 (6 bases). Germline CDR1 SGHDT, CDR2 YYEEEE. The CDR3 covers 11 residues. V gave up 3 bases and J gave up 9 bases, with 8 bases separating them. The CDR3 DNA follows: TGTGCCAGCAGCTCAGGACAGACGCAGTATTTT. Protein product: CASSSGQTQYF.

The chain employs TRBV9 and TRBJ2-3, with D perhaps TRBD2 (6 bases). V was shortened by 0 bases and J by 4 bases, with 9 bases between the two germline ends. The CDR3 runs 14 residues. Germline CDR1 and CDR2: SGDLS and YYNGEE. The CDR3 region is CASSVAGAPDTQYF. In nucleotides, the CDR3 is TGTGCCAGCAGCGTAGCGGGAGCCCCAGATACGCAGTATTTT.

V and J are TRBV4-1 and TRBJ2-7; D gene uncertain. V was pared by 0 bases and J by 0 bases, with 9 bases between. There are 15 residues in the CDR3. Germline V lookup: CDR1 MGHRA, CDR2 YSYEKL. The CDR3 coding sequence is TGCGCCAGCAGCCAAGATGTCCTTAGCTCCTACGAGCAGTACTTC. Amino acid sequence: CASSQDVLSSYEQYF.

The chain carries TRBV4-2 and TRBJ1-2, with a weak D call TRBD1 (5 bases). The CDR3 contains 13 residues. Deletions cut 1 base from V and 6 bases from J, with 9 bases between. Looked up from germline, CDR1 is LGHNA and CDR2 is YNFKEQ. CDR3 in DNA: TGTGCCAGCAGCCAAGCTTTGACAGATGGCTACACCTTC. It encodes CASSQALTDGYTF.

The genes are TRBV6-1 and TRBJ1-3, with D perhaps matching TRBD1 (6 bases). The V end lost 6 bases, the J end lost 0 bases, and 12 bases lay between the germline ends. The germline CDR1 and CDR2 sequences are MNHNS and SASEGT. The CDR3 loop spans 15 amino acids. The CDR3 nucleotides are TGTGCCAGCAGGGACAGCGCCTTCTCTGGAAACACCATATATTTT. This translates into CASRDSAFSGNTIYF.

This chain uses TRBV6-5 with TRBJ2-5; possibly TRBD2 for D (5 bases). The CDR3 is made up of 15 amino acids. V lost 2 bases to trimming and J lost 7 bases, with 17 bases between them. CDR1 and CDR2 from the germline V gene are MNHEY and SVGAGI. CDR3 DNA sequence: TGTGCCAGCAGTTACGGCCCTGATAAGGAGGCGACCCAGTACTTC. It codes for CASSYGPDKEATQYF.

The chain is built from TRBV4-2 and TRBJ2-5; TRBD2 might be the D (7 bases). In germline, CDR1 is LGHNA, CDR2 YNFKEQ. V lost 1 base and J lost 5, with 17 bases in between. The CDR3 sequence is 16 residues long. The CDR3 DNA reads TGTGCCAGCAGCCAAGTTTTAGGGGGGGTAGGGGAGACCCAGTACTTC. Translated, it gives CASSQVLGGVGETQYF.

CDR3: CASSVGPGEPGYTF. CDR3 in DNA: TGTGCCAGCAGCGTAGGTCCAGGGGAGCCTGGCTACACCTTC. The chain is built from TRBV9 and TRBJ1-2; perhaps TRBD1 as D (6 bases). Germline V gives CDR1 SGDLS, CDR2 YYNGEE. This CDR3 has 14 residues. The ends were cut back, 0 bases at V and 7 bases at J, with 13 bases in the middle.

The chain has TRBV9 and TRBJ1-1, with 7 bases that match TRBD1. This CDR3 comprises 13 residues. Germline trimming cut 3 bases from V and 1 base from J; bases unmatched to any gene: 0. Germline assignment: CDR1 SGDLS and CDR2 YYNGEE. This chain's CDR3 is CASSDRGNTEAFF. CDR3 sequence (DNA): TGTGCCAGCAGCGACAGGGGGAACACTGAAGCTTTCTTT.

This clone was seen more than once but under ten times. The CDR3 bases are TGTGCCAGCAGTGGAGGACAGACGAAGGCCGAGCAGTACTTC. As protein: CASSGGQTKAEQYF. This rearrangement joins TRBV2 to TRBJ2-7; the D gene is possibly TRBD1 (6 bases). The CDR3 sequence is 14 residues long. V lost 4 bases and J 6 bases, leaving 16 bases between the germline ends. Germline CDR1 SNHLY, CDR2 FYNNEI.